One and the same sample provided the 8 T cell receptor beta chains below, sequenced in a study of post-analysis software for immune sequencing data. Study-wide results and caveats: In patients, about 5 TRBV segments were more frequent than in controls, with TRBV5-6, TRBV5-1 and TRBV20-1 among them.

Unique molecular identifiers were built into the TCR beta cDNA libraries. TCRdb re-called the PCR reads with MiXCR, one entry per CDR3 protein. The repertoire holds fewer than 900,000 distinct CDR3 sequences, around 46% seen once, with 4.9% in the top ten. For these TCRs, the target antigens are not known. Material for sequencing was blood. The receptor set was obtained from a girl aged 5 to 17 with multiple sclerosis.

V usage is TRBV7-2 and J usage is TRBJ2-3, with D perhaps assigned TRBD1 or TRBD2 (7 bases each). The CDR3 consists of 15 residues. Germline-derived CDR1 and CDR2 are SGHTA and FQGNSA. Trimming removed 5 bases from V and 3 bases from J, with 15 bases in between. In DNA form, the CDR3 reads TGTGCCAGCAGCAGACAGGGAGGGGGTACAGATACGCAGTATTTT. As protein: CASSRQGGGTDTQYF.

The genes are TRBV14 and TRBJ1-1, with D possibly being TRBD1 (6 bases). Per the germline V gene, CDR1 is SGHDN and CDR2 is FVKESK. Deletions cut 5 bases from V and 1 base from J, with 26 bases between. CDR3 length: 19 residues. CDR3 DNA: TGTGCCAGCAGCGCCCCATTTGAGGGGGTTGTCCAGACGAACACTGAAGCTTTCTTT. It specifies CASSAPFEGVVQTNTEAFF.

Regarding this clonotype: The junction departs from germline at one end; a sequencing error may be responsible. This chain joins TRBV9 and TRBJ1-2, with D possibly matching TRBD1 (5 bases). Germline CDR1 and CDR2: SGDLS and YYNGEE. The CDR3 sequence is 15 residues long. The CDR3 bases are TGTGCCTGCAGCGTCTTGACGGGACCGGGCTATGGCTACACCTTC. Translated: CACSVLTGPGYGYTF.

The chain recombines TRBV21-1 with TRBJ2-5; TRBD1 was called by the table and not checked on the DNA. TRBV21-1 is recorded as a pseudogene. This CDR3 has 15 residues. CDR3 in amino acids: CASTRYWDMVETQYF. The CDR3 bases are TGTGCCAGCACACGATACTGGGACATGGTGGAGACCCAGTACTTC.

This clonotype was observed a handful of times. The chain recombines TRBV12-5 with TRBJ2-1; TRBD2 aligns across 7 bases. V shed 5 bases and J 0 bases; nucleotides not matched to a gene: 7. The CDR3 totals 16 residues. Germline V gives CDR1 LGHNT, CDR2 FRNRAP. The CDR3 nucleotides read TGTGCTAGTGGTCCCACAGCGGGAAGCTCCTACAATGAGCAGTTCTTC. Translated, it gives CASGPTAGSSYNEQFF.

The chain links TRBV20-1 to TRBJ2-7; 13 bases are a match to TRBD2. Germline V gene data show CDR1 as DFQATT and CDR2 as SNEGSKA (reference sequence). Trimming at V came to 5 bases and at J to 2 bases, leaving 0 bases not matched to a gene. The CDR3 has 13 residues. CDR3 in DNA: TGCAGTGCTGGGACTAGCGGGGCCTACGAGCAGTACTTC. Its translation: CSAGTSGAYEQYF.

This clonotype was seen only a few times. The chain is built from TRBV28 and TRBJ2-3; 7 bases are a match to TRBD1. The V and J ends lost 4 bases and 2 bases, in that order; junction bases with no gene match: 15. Looked up from germline, CDR1 is MDHEN and CDR2 is SYDVKM. The CDR3 contains 18 residues. DNA for the CDR3: TGTGCCAGCAGTTATAGGGGGCGCGGGCTATCAGCCACAGATACGCAGTATTTT. Its protein is CASSYRGRGLSATDTQYF.

This clonotype was observed a handful of times. Here the CDR3 reads CASSAPGLAGISSYNEQFF. The CDR3 DNA sequence: TGTGCCAGCAGTGCCCCGGGACTAGCGGGGATAAGCTCCTACAATGAGCAGTTCTTC. The rearrangement uses TRBV27 and TRBJ2-1; TRBD2 agrees at 13 bases. The trim removed 5 bases at V and 0 bases at J, leaving 10 bases unmatched. The CDR3 spans 19 residues. Germline CDR1 reads MNHEY; CDR2 reads SMNVEV (reference sequence).